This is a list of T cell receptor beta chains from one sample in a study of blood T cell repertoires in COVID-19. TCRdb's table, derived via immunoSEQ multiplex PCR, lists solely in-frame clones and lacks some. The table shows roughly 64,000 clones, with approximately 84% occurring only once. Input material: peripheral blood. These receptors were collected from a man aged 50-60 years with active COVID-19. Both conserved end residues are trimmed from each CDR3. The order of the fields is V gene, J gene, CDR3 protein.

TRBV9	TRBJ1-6	ASSVGGEGSPLH
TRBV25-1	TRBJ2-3	ASSDRGAGGTQY
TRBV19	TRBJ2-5	ASKEREGNQETQY
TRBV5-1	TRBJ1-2	ASSLAGQSYGYT
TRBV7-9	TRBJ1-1	ASSLFPENTEAF
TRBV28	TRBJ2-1	ASRKDGRANNEQF
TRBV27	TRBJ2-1	ASSQLRGVYNEQF
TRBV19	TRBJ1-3	ASATGYTGNTIY
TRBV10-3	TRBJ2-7	AISESGRATHEQY
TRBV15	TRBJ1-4	ATSRDLAGDGEKLF
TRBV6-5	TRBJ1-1	ATQGGLNTEAF
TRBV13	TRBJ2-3	ASSPGLGQGLTDTQY
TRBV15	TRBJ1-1	ATSRIHGVTYAF
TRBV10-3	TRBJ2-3	AIRDDSTGISQY
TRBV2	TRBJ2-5	ASSEAGLAGPETQY
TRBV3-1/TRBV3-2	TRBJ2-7	ASSPRPKRGYYEQY
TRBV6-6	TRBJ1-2	ASRTRGGAYGYT
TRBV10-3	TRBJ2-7	AISGGASTYEQY
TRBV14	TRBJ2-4	ASSQDGGAKNIQY
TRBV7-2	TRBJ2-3	ASSPRALAGGSDTQY
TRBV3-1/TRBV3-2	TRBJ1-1	ASSPTGGGGTEAF
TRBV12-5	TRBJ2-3	ASAAIADTQY
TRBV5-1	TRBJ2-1	ASSLDPGDNEQF
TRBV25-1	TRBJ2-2	ASSPLDRNTGELF
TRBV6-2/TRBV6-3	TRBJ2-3	ASSYSLLAGVTDTQY
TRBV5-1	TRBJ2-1	ASSLEGRSAYNEQF
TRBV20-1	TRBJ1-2	SARRNYGYT
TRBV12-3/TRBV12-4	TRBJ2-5	ASSTGQEETQY
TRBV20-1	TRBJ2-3	SASTPAGHTDTQY
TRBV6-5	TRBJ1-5	ASSRDRGQQPQH
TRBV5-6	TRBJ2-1	ASSGPADNEQF
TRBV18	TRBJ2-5	ASSPGSVQETQY
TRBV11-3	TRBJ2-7	ASSLGTVGEQY